These T cell receptor beta chains were read from a single sample in a study of response to subunit inactivated influenza vaccine. TCRdb ran MiXCR on the RT-PCR reads and lists one entry per CDR3 protein. The sample records 650,000 to 800,000 distinct CDR3 sequences, 18% being singletons. Sequencing was performed on PBMCs from blood, taken around 5 days after vaccination. The receptors derive from a man aged 45 to 65 who received an inactivated influenza vaccine. The CDR3 runs from the conserved cysteine through the conserved F or W. A D gene is named only where the DNA matches it firmly. Expanded clones get a size class; other rows say once, few or many, or leave the size out.

d_gene | j_gene | v_gene | abundance | CDR3nt | CDR3aa
TRBD1 | TRBJ1-1 | TRBV12-3/TRBV12-4 | few | TGTGCCAGCACTTGGCAGGGGGTGACTGAAGCTTTCTTT | CASTWQGVTEAFF
NA | TRBJ1-6 | TRBV28 | NA | TGTGCCAGCAGTTCCAGGGAGGCCTATAATTCACCCCTCCACTTT | CASSSREAYNSPLHF
NA | TRBJ2-3 | TRBV20-1 | NA | TGCAGTGCTACCGAACGAAGGGATACGCAGTATTTT | CSATERRDTQYF
NA | TRBJ1-2 | TRBV6-5 | NA | TGTGCCAGCAGTTACGTTGGTTCCTATGGCTACACCTTC | CASSYVGSYGYTF
NA | TRBJ2-7 | TRBV5-1 | NA | TGCGCCAGCACGCGGGACGGAGCCTACGAGCAGTACTTC | CASTRDGAYEQYF
NA | TRBJ2-7 | TRBV27 | NA | TGTGCCAGCAGTTTCGCTTCTGGAGTTTCCTACGAGCAGTACTTC | CASSFASGVSYEQYF
NA | TRBJ1-1 | TRBV28 | NA | TGTGCCAGCAGGACCGGGACAAAAGGTTGGGACACTGAAGCTTTCTTT | CASRTGTKGWDTEAFF
TRBD2 | TRBJ2-1 | TRBV5-1 | many | TGCGCCAGCAGCTTTCAGGGAGGGAATGAGCAGTTCTTC | CASSFQGGNEQFF
TRBD2 | TRBJ2-7 | TRBV9 | NA | TGTGCCAGCAGCATATCTAGCGGGACTTCCTACGAGCAGTACTTC | CASSISSGTSYEQYF
TRBD1 | TRBJ2-2 | TRBV12-3/TRBV12-4 | NA | TGTGCCAGCCGTCCAGGGACAGGGAGAACCGGGGAGCTGTTTTTT | CASRPGTGRTGELFF
TRBD2 | TRBJ2-4 | TRBV10-2 | few | TGCGCCAGCAGGAGCGGGGGGGGTAAAAACATTCAGTACTTC | CASRSGGGKNIQYF
TRBD2 | TRBJ2-1 | TRBV27 | NA | TGTGCCAGCAGTTCCCCTAGCGGGAGGTCGCAGTTCTTC | CASSSPSGRSQFF
NA | TRBJ1-3 | TRBV6-5 | NA | TGTGCCAGCAGTTCTCCAGGCACTCCGCACACCATATATTTT | CASSSPGTPHTIYF
NA | TRBJ2-7 | TRBV20-1 | few | TGCAGTGCTAGTGGGCAGGGCTCTCACTACGAGCAGTACTTC | CSASGQGSHYEQYF
NA | TRBJ1-1 | TRBV29-1 | once | TGCAGCGTTGAAGGGGACACATTGAACACTGAAGCTTTCTTT | CSVEGDTLNTEAFF
TRBD1 | TRBJ1-2 | TRBV7-2 | few | TGTGCCAGCAGCCGGGACAGGGGTTGGGGCTACACCTTC | CASSRDRGWGYTF
TRBD1 | TRBJ2-1 | TRBV12-3/TRBV12-4 | few | TGTGCCAGCAGTCTCACAGGGGGCGTTTATGAGCAGTTCTTC | CASSLTGGVYEQFF
NA | TRBJ2-5 | TRBV7-2 | NA | TGTGCCAGCAGCTTAGGGGGACGTAACGCAGAGACCCAGTACTTC | CASSLGGRNAETQYF
NA | TRBJ2-4 | TRBV28 | NA | TGTGCCAGCAGTTTAACGGGGAGTCGAAACATTCAGTACTTC | CASSLTGSRNIQYF
TRBD2 | TRBJ2-3 | TRBV5-1 | few | TGCGCCAGCAGCTTGGATACTAGCGGGACTCAAGCAGATACGCAGTATTTT | CASSLDTSGTQADTQYF
TRBD1 | TRBJ1-1 | TRBV6-5 | NA | TGTGCCAGCAGTTACCTAGGGACAGGGACCACTGAAGCTTTCTTT | CASSYLGTGTTEAFF
NA | TRBJ2-1 | TRBV20-1 | few | TGCAGTGCGAAGACCTCGGACTCCTACAATGAGCAGTTCTTC | CSAKTSDSYNEQFF
NA | TRBJ1-2 | TRBV5-1 | NA | TGCGCCAGCAAGGGGGAGGTGAACTATGGCTACACCTTC | CASKGEVNYGYTF
NA | TRBJ1-2 | TRBV21-1 | few | TGTGCCAGCAGCAAAGGGCCGGGGCAGCCGGTAGGCTACACCTTC | CASSKGPGQPVGYTF
NA | TRBJ2-7 | TRBV30 | NA | TGTGCCTGGAGTGTACCGCCCAGCTACGAGCAGTACTTC | CAWSVPPSYEQYF
NA | TRBJ2-5 | TRBV2 | NA | TGTGCCAGCAGCAGGGTCTTGGAGACCCAGTACTTC | CASSRVLETQYF
TRBD2 | TRBJ2-7 | TRBV7-2 | NA | TGTGCCAGCAGCCGCGAGCCGGGAGGGCCGAACGAGCAGTACTTC | CASSREPGGPNEQYF
TRBD2 | TRBJ2-1 | TRBV5-4 | NA | TGTGCCAGTGGGACTAGCTCCTACAATGAGCAGTTCTTC | CASGTSSYNEQFF
NA | TRBJ1-3 | TRBV27 | few | TGTGCCAGCAGCCCTGACAGTGGGTCTGGAAACACCATATATTTT | CASSPDSGSGNTIYF
TRBD2 | TRBJ2-7 | TRBV24-1 | few | TGTGCCACCAGTGCGGGGGGACTCGAGAACGAGCAGTACTTC | CATSAGGLENEQYF
NA | TRBJ2-7 | TRBV15 | NA | TGTGCCACCAGTGGGGGATTGGGCTCCTACGAGCAGTACTTC | CATSGGLGSYEQYF
TRBD2 | TRBJ2-1 | TRBV27 | many | TGTGCCAGCAGTTTTGGGGCTAGCGGGGGGTACAATGAGCAGTTCTTC | CASSFGASGGYNEQFF
TRBD1 | TRBJ1-2 | TRBV12-3/TRBV12-4 | NA | TGTGCCAGCAGCCAAGGACAGGGACGTAACTATGGCTACACCTTC | CASSQGQGRNYGYTF
NA | TRBJ2-1 | TRBV5-8 | NA | TGTGCCAGCAGCTTGGTTCTTAGGACAGACTACAATGAGCAGTTCTTC | CASSLVLRTDYNEQFF
TRBD1 | TRBJ2-1 | TRBV7-2 | few | TGTGCCAGCAGTTTAGGCTTATTTAGGGACAGAAGACACAATGAGCAGTTCTTC | CASSLGLFRDRRHNEQFF
TRBD1 | TRBJ2-3 | TRBV20-1 | NA | TGCAGTGCGCACGCTCGACAGGGGCGGGGCACAGATACGCAGTATTTT | CSAHARQGRGTDTQYF
NA | TRBJ2-3 | TRBV20-1 | few | TGCAGTGCTACTAGCGAGAGCACAGATACGCAGTATTTT | CSATSESTDTQYF
TRBD1 | TRBJ2-3 | TRBV4-2 | few | TGTGCCAGCAGCCCCTGGACAGGGCACACAGATACGCAGTATTTT | CASSPWTGHTDTQYF
TRBD2 | TRBJ2-5 | TRBV2 | NA | TGTGCCAGCAGTGAAGCCGTGCGAAGCGGGGGGGTTAGGGAGACCCAGTACTTC | CASSEAVRSGGVRETQYF
NA | TRBJ2-3 | TRBV3-1 | NA | TGTGCCAGCAGCTTTCGGACCCGTCCGGGGGATACGCAGTATTTT | CASSFRTRPGDTQYF
TRBD1 | TRBJ2-5 | TRBV4-3 | few | TGCGCCAGCAGCCAAGAAGCTTCAGGGACAGGGGGTGAGACCCAGTACTTC | CASSQEASGTGGETQYF
NA | TRBJ1-4 | TRBV7-2 | NA | TGTGCCAGCAGCTACTATAATGAAAAACTGTTTTTT | CASSYYNEKLFF
NA | TRBJ2-1 | TRBV4-3 | NA | TGCGCCAGCAGCCAAGCTCTGGGCGGTTACTCCTACAATGAGCAGTTCTTC | CASSQALGGYSYNEQFF
NA | TRBJ1-3 | TRBV5-1 | NA | TGCGCCAGCAGCGCCCCAGGCTCTGGAAACACCATATATTTT | CASSAPGSGNTIYF
NA | TRBJ1-4 | TRBV7-2 | NA | TGTGCCAGCAGCCCGATTGGGTTGGCGCAACTGTTTTTT | CASSPIGLAQLFF
NA | TRBJ1-1 | TRBV20-1 | NA | TGCAGTGCTAGAGATGAGGTTGGGAACACTGAAGCTTTCTTT | CSARDEVGNTEAFF
NA | TRBJ2-7 | TRBV5-1 | few | TGCGCCAGCAGCTTGGAGAAGGGATTCTACGAGCAGTACTTC | CASSLEKGFYEQYF
NA | TRBJ2-5 | TRBV20-1 | NA | TGCAGTGCTAGAGATAAGTCCTCAGGAACCCAGTACTTC | CSARDKSSGTQYF
TRBD2 | TRBJ2-3 | TRBV20-1 | few | TGCAGTGCTAGAGATCTGCGGGAGAATACAGATACGCAGTATTTT | CSARDLRENTDTQYF
TRBD1 | TRBJ2-3 | TRBV28 | NA | TGTGCCAGCAGTCCTAGACAGGGCCACTGGGAGAGCACAGATACGCAGTATTTT | CASSPRQGHWESTDTQYF
NA | TRBJ2-6 | TRBV11-2 | NA | TGTGCCAGCAGCTTAGAAGGCGGACTCCTCTCTGGGGCCAACGTCCTGACTTTC | CASSLEGGLLSGANVLTF
TRBD2 | TRBJ2-7 | TRBV6-2/TRBV6-3 | NA | TGTGCCAGCGAAAAACGGACTAGCGGGTTTTCCTACGAGCAGTACTTC | CASEKRTSGFSYEQYF